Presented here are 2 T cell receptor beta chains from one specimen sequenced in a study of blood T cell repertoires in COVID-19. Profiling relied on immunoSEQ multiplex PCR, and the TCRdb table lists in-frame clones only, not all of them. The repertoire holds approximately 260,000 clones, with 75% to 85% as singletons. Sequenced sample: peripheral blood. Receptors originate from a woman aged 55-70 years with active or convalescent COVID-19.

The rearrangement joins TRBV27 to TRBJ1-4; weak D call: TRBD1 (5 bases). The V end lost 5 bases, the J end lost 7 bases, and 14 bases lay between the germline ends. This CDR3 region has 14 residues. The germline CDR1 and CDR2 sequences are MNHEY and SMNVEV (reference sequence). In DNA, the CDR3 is TGTGCCAGCAGTCTAGGGGTAGTCAGTGAAAAACTGTTTTTT. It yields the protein CASSLGVVSEKLFF.

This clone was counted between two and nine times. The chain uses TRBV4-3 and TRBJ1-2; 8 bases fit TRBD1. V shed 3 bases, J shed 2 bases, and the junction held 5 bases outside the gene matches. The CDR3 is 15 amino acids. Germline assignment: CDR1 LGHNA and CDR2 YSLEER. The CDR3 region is CASSQRQGSNYGYTF. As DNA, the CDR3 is TGCGCCAGCAGCCAGAGACAGGGGTCCAACTATGGCTACACCTTC.